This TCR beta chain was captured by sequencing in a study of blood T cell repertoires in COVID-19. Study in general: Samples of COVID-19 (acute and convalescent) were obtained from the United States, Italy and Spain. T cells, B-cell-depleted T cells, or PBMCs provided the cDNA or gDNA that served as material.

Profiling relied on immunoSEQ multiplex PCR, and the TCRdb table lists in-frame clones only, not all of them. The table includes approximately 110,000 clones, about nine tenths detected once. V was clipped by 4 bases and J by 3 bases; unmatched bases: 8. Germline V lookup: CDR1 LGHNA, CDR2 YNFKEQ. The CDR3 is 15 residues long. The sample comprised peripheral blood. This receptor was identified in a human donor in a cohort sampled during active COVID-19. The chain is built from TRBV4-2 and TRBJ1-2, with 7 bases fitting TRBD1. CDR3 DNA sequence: TGTGCCAGCAGCCGCAGACAGGGTGGGGACTATGGCTACACCTTC. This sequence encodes CASSRRQGGDYGYTF.